Below are 10 T cell receptor beta chains sequenced from a single sample in a study of blood T cells in healthy people across ages. A second 7 to 11 cycle PCR used barcoded and J-beta primers. TCRdb used MiXCR to reprocess the 5' RACE reads, holding one entry per CDR3 protein. Of roughly 1,300,000 distinct CDR3 sequences detected, around 59% appear once; the ten largest clones hold about 6.3%. Sequencing input: blood. The receptors come from a man aged 18 to 29 in good health.

The genes are TRBV6-2 or TRBV6-3 and TRBJ2-7; 7 bases are a match to TRBD2. J gave up 0 bases and V 2 bases, and 13 bases lay outside the gene matches. CDR3 length: 18 residues. CDR1 MNHEY and CDR2 SVGEGT come from the germline V gene. The CDR3, as DNA: TGTGCCAGCAGTTACGGGTTAGCGGGCAGGACGAGCTCCTACGAGCAGTACTTC. This encodes CASSYGLAGRTSSYEQYF.

This clonotype turned up a few times. The chain links TRBV15 to TRBJ2-7; D call uncertain. V lost 1 base, J lost 0 bases, and 16 bases lay in between. The CDR3 has 17 residues. Germline lookup yields CDR1 LNHNV and CDR2 YYDKDF (reference sequence). The CDR3 is CATSRGNLLLPSYEQYF. For the CDR3, the DNA is TGTGCCACCAGCAGAGGGAATCTACTTCTCCCCTCCTACGAGCAGTACTTC.

This rearrangement joins TRBV4-3 to TRBJ2-1; 7 positions match TRBD1. Germline V gene lookup returns CDR1 LGHNA and CDR2 YSLEER. This CDR3 is 16 amino acids long. The ends lost 4 bases at V and 3 bases at J; junction bases unmatched: 9. CDR3 DNA sequence: TGCGCCAGCAGCCCCTACGCGACAGGGATCTACAATGAGCAGTTCTTC. Residues: CASSPYATGIYNEQFF.

The J gene is TRBJ2-1, the V gene TRBV27, with D hard to call. Trimming shortened V by 4 bases and J by 2 bases, and 12 bases separated the two germline ends. This CDR3 contains 15 residues. CDR1 and CDR2 (germline): MNHEY, SMNVEV (reference sequence). The CDR3 coding sequence is TGTGCCAGCAGTTATGGGTTAGCCCCCTACAATGAGCAGTTCTTC. Encoded protein: CASSYGLAPYNEQFF.

This clonotype was detected only a few times. The chain combines TRBV29-1 with TRBJ2-5, with D unresolved. Trimming left V 5 bases short and J 4 bases short, with 5 bases between. Germline loops: CDR1 SQVTM, CDR2 ANQGSEA. This CDR3 contains 10 residues. As DNA, the CDR3 is TGCAGCGTTATGCTAGAGACCCAGTACTTC. This encodes CSVMLETQYF.

CDR3 in DNA: TGTGCCAGCAGCTTAGTACAGGGGGATGAGACCCAGTACTTC. Its protein is CASSLVQGDETQYF. This chain uses TRBV13 with TRBJ2-5; 8 bases agree with TRBD1. The CDR3 length is 14 residues. CDR1 PRHDT and CDR2 FYEKMQ come from the germline V gene (reference sequence). The V and J ends lost 1 base and 5 bases, in that order; junction bases with no gene match: 3.

This clonotype was seen a few times. In DNA, the CDR3 is TGCAGTGCTAGACCTACAGGGGGCGGGTACAATGAGCAGTTCTTC. This gives the protein CSARPTGGGYNEQFF. V and J are TRBV20-1 and TRBJ2-1; TRBD1 matches 9 bases. J lost 4 bases, V lost 2 bases, and 6 bases had no gene match. The CDR3 has 15 residues. Per the germline V gene, CDR1 is DFQATT and CDR2 is SNEGSKA (reference sequence).

The chain is built from TRBV4-3 and TRBJ1-5; D ambiguous. This CDR3 is 16 amino acids long. Germline V gene sequence: CDR1 LGHNA, CDR2 YSLEER. V was cut by 0 bases and J by 4 bases, with 13 bases left in between. The CDR3 sequence is CASSQDRFGRNQPQHF. The CDR3, as DNA: TGCGCCAGCAGCCAAGATCGGTTCGGGAGGAATCAGCCCCAGCATTTT.

The rearrangement joins TRBV7-9 to TRBJ1-5; a weak D match, TRBD1 (6 bases). CDR3 length equals 17 residues. V lost 1 base, J lost 2 bases, and 15 bases lay in between. Germline V lookup: CDR1 SEHNR, CDR2 FQNEAQ (reference sequence). CDR3 sequence: CASSLGGTLQGNQPQHF. The CDR3 DNA follows: TGTGCCAGCAGCTTAGGAGGGACACTCCAAGGCAATCAGCCCCAGCATTTT.

The V and J genes are TRBV25-1 and TRBJ2-7; tentative D call: TRBD1 (5 bases). The CDR3 contains 13 residues. Trimming took off 3 bases at V and 6 bases at J, with 12 bases between the two ends. Germline V CDR1 and CDR2: MGHDK, SYGVNS. The CDR3 sequence: CASSDPRALEQYF. Written as DNA, the CDR3 is TGTGCCAGCAGTGACCCCAGGGCTCTCGAGCAGTACTTC.